This entry is about one T cell receptor beta chain. Using immunoSEQ multiplex PCR, the repertoire was profiled, and TCRdb retains in-frame clones only, with some absent. Here the sample spans over 45,000 clones, about three quarters being singletons. The data are from a study of blood T cell repertoires in COVID-19. About the research overall: Nucleic acid was either cDNA or gDNA, and it came from T cells, B-cell-depleted T cells, or PBMCs.

The V segment lost 6 bases and the J segment 10 bases; nucleotides outside the gene matches: 12. The CDR3 consists of 15 residues. Germline values: CDR1 MNHEY, CDR2 SVGAGI. The chain joins TRBV6-5 to TRBJ1-6, with 7 bases lining up with TRBD1. The sample taken for sequencing was peripheral blood. The sequence came from a human donor with active or convalescent COVID-19. The donor label of this sample is uncertain. The CDR3 bases are TGTGCCAGCAGGCGCAGAGGGCGGACAGGATCACCCCTCCACTTT. Translating it yields CASRRRGRTGSPLHF.